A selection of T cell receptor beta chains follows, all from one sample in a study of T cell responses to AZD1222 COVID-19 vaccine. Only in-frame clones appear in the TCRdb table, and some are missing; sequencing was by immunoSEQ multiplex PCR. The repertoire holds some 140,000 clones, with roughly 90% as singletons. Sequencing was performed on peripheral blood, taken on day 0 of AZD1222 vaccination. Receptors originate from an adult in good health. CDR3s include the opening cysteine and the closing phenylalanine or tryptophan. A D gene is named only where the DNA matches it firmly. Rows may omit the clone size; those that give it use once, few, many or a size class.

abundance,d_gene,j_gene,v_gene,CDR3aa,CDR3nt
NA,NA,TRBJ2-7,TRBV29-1,CSAESSYEQYF,TGCAGCGCCGAAAGTTCCTACGAGCAGTACTTC
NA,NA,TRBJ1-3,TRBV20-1,CSASHRSSGNTIYF,TGCAGTGCTAGTCACCGAAGCTCTGGAAACACCATATATTTT
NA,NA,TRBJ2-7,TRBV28,CASSLMGSYEQYF,TGTGCCAGCAGTCTAATGGGCTCCTACGAGCAGTACTTC
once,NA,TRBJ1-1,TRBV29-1,CSVLSFRSTEAFF,TGCAGCGTCCTCAGTTTTAGAAGCACTGAAGCTTTCTTT
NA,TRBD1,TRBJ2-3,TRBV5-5,CASSLEGGADTQYF,TGTGCCAGCAGCTTGGAAGGGGGCGCAGATACGCAGTATTTT
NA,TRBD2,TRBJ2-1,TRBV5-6,CASSWAGLAGGLTYNEQFF,TGTGCCAGCAGCTGGGCGGGACTAGCGGGAGGGTTGACCTACAATGAGCAGTTCTTC
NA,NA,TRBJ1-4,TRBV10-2,CASSDLGLWGKLFF,TGCGCCAGCAGTGACTTGGGTCTTTGGGGAAAACTGTTTTTT
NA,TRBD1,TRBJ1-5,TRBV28,CASSEGTEGRQPQHF,TGTGCCAGCAGTGAGGGGACAGAGGGGCGTCAGCCCCAGCATTTT
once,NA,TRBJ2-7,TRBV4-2,CASSQEGDWTTYEQYF,TGTGCCAGCAGCCAAGAGGGGGACTGGACCACCTACGAGCAGTACTTC
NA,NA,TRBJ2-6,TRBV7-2,CASSTRQGGTGANVLTF,TGTGCCAGCAGCACTCGGCAGGGAGGTACTGGGGCCAACGTCCTGACTTTC
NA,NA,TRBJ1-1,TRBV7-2,CASRENRREAFF,TGTGCCAGCAGGGAAAACAGACGTGAAGCTTTCTTT
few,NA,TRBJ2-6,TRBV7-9,CASSLARVVSGANVLTF,TGTGCCAGCAGCTTAGCGCGGGTAGTCTCTGGGGCCAACGTCCTGACTTTC
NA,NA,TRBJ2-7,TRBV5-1,CASSLGEYYEQYF,TGCGCCAGCAGCTTGGGCGAGTACTACGAGCAGTACTTC
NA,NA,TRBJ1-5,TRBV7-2,CASSPTNNQPQHF,TGTGCCAGCAGCCCAACTAACAATCAGCCCCAGCATTTT
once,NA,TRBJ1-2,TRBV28,CASRVDSSKGYTF,TGTGCCAGCAGGGTAGACAGTTCTAAGGGCTACACCTTC
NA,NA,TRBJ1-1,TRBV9,CASSVGGQNTEAFF,TGTGCCAGCAGCGTAGGAGGACAGAACACTGAAGCTTTCTTT
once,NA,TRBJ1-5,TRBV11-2,CASSLGLDQPQHF,TGTGCCAGCAGCTTAGGCCTCGATCAGCCCCAGCATTTT
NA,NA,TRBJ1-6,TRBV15,CATSLNNSPLHF,TGTGCCACCAGTCTGAACAATTCACCCCTCCACTTT
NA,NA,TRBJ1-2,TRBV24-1,CATSDDSYYGYTF,TGTGCCACCAGTGACGACAGTTACTATGGCTACACCTTC
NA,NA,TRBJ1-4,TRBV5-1,CASTGDTTNEKLFF,TGCGCCAGCACCGGGGACACAACTAATGAAAAACTGTTTTTT
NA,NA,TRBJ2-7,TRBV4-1,CASSPGPGSSYEQYF,TGCGCCAGCAGCCCCGGTCCCGGGAGCTCCTACGAGCAGTACTTC
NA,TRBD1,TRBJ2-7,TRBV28,CASSLGTDPYEQYF,TGTGCCAGCAGTTTAGGGACAGATCCCTACGAGCAGTACTTC
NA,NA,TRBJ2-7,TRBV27,CASSPDRRYEQYF,TGTGCCAGCAGTCCGGACCGTAGGTACGAGCAGTACTTC
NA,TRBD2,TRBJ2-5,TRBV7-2,CASSLGLLRGGPETQYF,TGTGCCAGCAGCTTAGGGCTTCTCCGGGGGGGCCCGGAGACCCAGTACTTC
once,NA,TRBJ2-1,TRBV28,CASSLLRWGRGNEQFF,TGTGCCAGCAGTTTATTACGTTGGGGCAGAGGGAATGAGCAGTTCTTC